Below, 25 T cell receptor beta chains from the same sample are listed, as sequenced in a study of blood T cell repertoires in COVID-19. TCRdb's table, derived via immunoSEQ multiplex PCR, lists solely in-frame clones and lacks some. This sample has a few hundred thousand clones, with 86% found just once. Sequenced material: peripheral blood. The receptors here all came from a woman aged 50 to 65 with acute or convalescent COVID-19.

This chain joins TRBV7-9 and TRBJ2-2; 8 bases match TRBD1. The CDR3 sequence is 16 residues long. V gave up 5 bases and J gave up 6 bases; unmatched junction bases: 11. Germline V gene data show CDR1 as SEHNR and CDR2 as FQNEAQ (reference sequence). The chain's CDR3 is CASSARESRGPGELFF. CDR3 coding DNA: TGTGCCAGCAGCGCACGGGAGAGCAGGGGGCCCGGGGAGCTGTTTTTT. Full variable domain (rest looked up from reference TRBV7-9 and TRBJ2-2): DTGVSQNPRHKITKRGQNVTFRCDPISEHNRLYWYRQTLGQGPEFLTYFQNEAQLEKSRLLSDRFSAERPKGSFSTLEIQRTEQGDSAMYLCASSARESRGPGELFFGEGSRLTVL.

The CDR3 nucleotides read TGTGCCACCAGTGATTCCCGCCGGGGAACCGCAGATACGCAGTATTTT. Its protein is CATSDSRRGTADTQYF. The chain carries TRBV24-1 and TRBJ2-3; D is perhaps TRBD2 (5 bases). The CDR3 is 16 residues long. CDR1 is KGHDR and CDR2 is SFDVKD in the germline V gene. With 2 bases removed from V and 4 bases from J, the gap between germline ends came to 15 bases.

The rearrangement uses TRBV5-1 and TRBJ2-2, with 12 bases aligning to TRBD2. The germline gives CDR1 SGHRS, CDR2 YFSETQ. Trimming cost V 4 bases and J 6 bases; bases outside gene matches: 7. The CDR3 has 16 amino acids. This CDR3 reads CASSPRLAGVAGELFF. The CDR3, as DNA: TGCGCCAGCAGCCCCCGACTAGCGGGAGTAGCCGGGGAGCTGTTTTTT.

The CDR3 here is CACGLQAVWDGYTF. The CDR3 DNA is TGTGCCTGCGGACTGCAGGCAGTCTGGGATGGCTACACCTTC. The chain links TRBV30 to TRBJ1-2; D unresolved. Germline V lookup: CDR1 GTSNPN, CDR2 SVGIG (reference sequence). Trimming removed 6 bases from V and 6 bases from J, with 20 bases in between. CDR3 size: 14 residues.

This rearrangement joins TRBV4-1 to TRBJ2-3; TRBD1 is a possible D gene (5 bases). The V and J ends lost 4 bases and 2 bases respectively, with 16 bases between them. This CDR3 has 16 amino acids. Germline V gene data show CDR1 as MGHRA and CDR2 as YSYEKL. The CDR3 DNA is TGCGCCAGCAGCCGGTTTGGGCAGGGATTCACAGATACGCAGTATTTT. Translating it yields CASSRFGQGFTDTQYF.

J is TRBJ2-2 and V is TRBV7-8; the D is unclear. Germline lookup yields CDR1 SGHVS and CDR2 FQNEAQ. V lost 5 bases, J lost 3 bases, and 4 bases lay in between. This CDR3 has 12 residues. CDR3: CASSPDTGELFF. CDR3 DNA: TGTGCCAGCAGCCCAGACACCGGGGAGCTGTTTTTT.

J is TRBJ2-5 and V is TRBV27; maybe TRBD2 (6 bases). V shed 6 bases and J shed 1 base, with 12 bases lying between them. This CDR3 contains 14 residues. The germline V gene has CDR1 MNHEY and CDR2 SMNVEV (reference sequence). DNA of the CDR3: TGTGCCAGCAGGCCCCCGGGACTCCAAGAGACCCAGTACTTC. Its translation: CASRPPGLQETQYF.

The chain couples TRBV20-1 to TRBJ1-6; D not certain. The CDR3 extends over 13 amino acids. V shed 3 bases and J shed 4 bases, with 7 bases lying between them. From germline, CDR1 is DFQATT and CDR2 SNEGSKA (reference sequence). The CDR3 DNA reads TGCAGTGCTAGTCGGGGTTATAATTCACCCCTCCACTTT. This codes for CSASRGYNSPLHF.

CDR3 sequence (DNA): TGTGCCAGCAGTTTCGAGGGGGCCGGTAATGAAAAACTGTTTTTT. Translating it yields CASSFEGAGNEKLFF. The rearrangement joins TRBV28 to TRBJ1-4, with 7 bases that match TRBD1. Germline CDR1 MDHEN, CDR2 SYDVKM. This CDR3 contains 15 residues. The V segment lost 3 bases and the J segment 4 bases; nucleotides outside the gene matches: 5.

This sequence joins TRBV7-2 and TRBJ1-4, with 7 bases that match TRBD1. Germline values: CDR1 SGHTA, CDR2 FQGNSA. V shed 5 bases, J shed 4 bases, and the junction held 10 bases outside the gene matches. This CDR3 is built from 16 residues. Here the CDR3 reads CASSIGTGAFNEKLFF. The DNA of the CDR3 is TGTGCCAGCAGCATAGGAACAGGGGCCTTTAATGAAAAACTGTTTTTT.

In DNA, the CDR3 is TGTGCCAGCAGCCCGAGCGGGGGCTGGGACACTGAAGCTTTCTTT. It codes for CASSPSGGWDTEAFF. The rearrangement joins TRBV11-3 to TRBJ1-1; possibly TRBD1 for D (6 bases). With 5 bases removed from V and 3 bases from J, the gap between germline ends came to 16 bases. Germline CDR1 and CDR2: SGHNT and YENEEA. This CDR3 has 15 amino acids.

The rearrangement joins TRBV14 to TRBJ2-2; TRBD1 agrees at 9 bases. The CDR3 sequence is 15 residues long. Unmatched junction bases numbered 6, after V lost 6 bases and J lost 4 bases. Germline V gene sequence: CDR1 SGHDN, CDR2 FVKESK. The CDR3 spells CASSPGQGFTGELFF. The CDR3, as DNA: TGTGCCAGCAGTCCGGGACAGGGTTTCACCGGGGAGCTGTTTTTT. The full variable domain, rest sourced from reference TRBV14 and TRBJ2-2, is EAGVTQFPSHSVIEKGQTVTLRCDPISGHDNLYWYRRVMGKEIKFLLHFVKESKQDESGMPNNRFLAERTGGTYSTLKVQPAELEDSGVYFCASSPGQGFTGELFFGEGSRLTVL.

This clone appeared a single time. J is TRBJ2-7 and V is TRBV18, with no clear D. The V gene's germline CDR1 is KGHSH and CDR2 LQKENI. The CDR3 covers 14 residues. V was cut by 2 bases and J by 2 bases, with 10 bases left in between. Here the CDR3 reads CASSPGRQTYEQYF. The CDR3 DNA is TGTGCCAGCTCACCAGGTCGACAAACCTACGAGCAGTACTTC. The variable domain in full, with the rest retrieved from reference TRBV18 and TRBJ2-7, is NAGVMQNPRHLVRRRGQEARLRCSPMKGHSHVYWYRQLPEEGLKFMVYLQKENIIDESGMPKERFSAEFPKEGPSILRIQQVVRGDSAAYFCASSPGRQTYEQYFGPGTRLTVT.

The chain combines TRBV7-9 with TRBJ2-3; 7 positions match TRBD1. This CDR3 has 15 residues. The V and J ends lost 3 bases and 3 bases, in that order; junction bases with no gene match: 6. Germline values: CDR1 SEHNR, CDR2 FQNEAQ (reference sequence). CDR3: CASSFTGVGTDTQYF. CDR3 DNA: TGTGCCAGCAGCTTCACAGGGGTTGGTACAGATACGCAGTATTTT.

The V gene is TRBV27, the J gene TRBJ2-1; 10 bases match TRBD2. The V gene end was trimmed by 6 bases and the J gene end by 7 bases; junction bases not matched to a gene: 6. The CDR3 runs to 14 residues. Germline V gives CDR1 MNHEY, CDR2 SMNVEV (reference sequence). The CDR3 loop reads CASSLAGEGNEQFF. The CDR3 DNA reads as TGTGCCAGCAGCCTAGCGGGAGAGGGGAATGAGCAGTTCTTC.

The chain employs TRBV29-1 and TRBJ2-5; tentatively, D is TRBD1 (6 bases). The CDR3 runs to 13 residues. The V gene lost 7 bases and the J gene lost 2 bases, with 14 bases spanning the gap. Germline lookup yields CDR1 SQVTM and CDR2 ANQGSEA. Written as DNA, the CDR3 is TGCAGCGGTCAAGGGGGAGAGCAAGAGACCCAGTACTTC. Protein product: CSGQGGEQETQYF.

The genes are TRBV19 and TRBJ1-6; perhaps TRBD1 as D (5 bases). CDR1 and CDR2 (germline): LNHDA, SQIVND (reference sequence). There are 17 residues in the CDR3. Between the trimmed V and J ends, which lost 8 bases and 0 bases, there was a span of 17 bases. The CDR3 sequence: CASRGSAGPSYNSPLHF. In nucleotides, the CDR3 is TGTGCCAGTCGCGGCTCGGCAGGGCCCTCCTATAATTCACCCCTCCACTTT.

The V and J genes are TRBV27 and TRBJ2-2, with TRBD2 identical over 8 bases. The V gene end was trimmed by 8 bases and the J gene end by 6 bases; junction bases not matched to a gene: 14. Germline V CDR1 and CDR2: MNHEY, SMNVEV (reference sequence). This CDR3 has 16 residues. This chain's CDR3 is CASAPGGEVLAGELFF. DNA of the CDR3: TGTGCCAGCGCCCCGGGGGGGGAGGTCCTGGCCGGGGAGCTGTTTTTT.

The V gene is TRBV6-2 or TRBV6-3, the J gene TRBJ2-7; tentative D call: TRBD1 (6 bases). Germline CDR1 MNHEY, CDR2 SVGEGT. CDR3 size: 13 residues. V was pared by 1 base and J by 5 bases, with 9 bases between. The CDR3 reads CASSYWDTHEQYF. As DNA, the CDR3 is TGTGCCAGCAGTTACTGGGACACCCACGAGCAGTACTTC.

CDR3 in amino acids: CASSVTGASTEAFF. CDR3 sequence (DNA): TGCGCCAGCAGCGTTACAGGGGCGAGCACTGAAGCTTTCTTT. The gene calls are TRBV5-1 and TRBJ1-1, with 7 bases aligning to TRBD1. The V segment lost 4 bases and the J segment 4 bases; nucleotides outside the gene matches: 7. Germline V lookup: CDR1 SGHRS, CDR2 YFSETQ. This CDR3 is built from 14 residues.

In DNA, the CDR3 is TGTGCCAGCAGTTTGGTGGACAGGGTCTATGGCTACACCTTC. It specifies CASSLVDRVYGYTF. The chain couples TRBV28 to TRBJ1-2; 8 bases map to TRBD1. The germline CDR1 and CDR2 sequences are MDHEN and SYDVKM. This CDR3 comprises 14 residues. The J segment lost 4 bases and the V segment lost 3 bases, leaving 4 bases of the junction unmatched.

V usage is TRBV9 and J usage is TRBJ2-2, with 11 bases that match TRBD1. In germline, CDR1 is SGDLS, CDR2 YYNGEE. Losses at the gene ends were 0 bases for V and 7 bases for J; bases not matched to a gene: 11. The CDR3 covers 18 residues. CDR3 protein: CASSVGFGGQGVNGELFF. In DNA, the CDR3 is TGTGCCAGCAGCGTAGGGTTTGGGGGACAGGGGGTGAACGGGGAGCTGTTTTTT. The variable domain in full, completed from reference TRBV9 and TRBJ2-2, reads DSGVTQTPKHLITATGQRVTLRCSPRSGDLSVYWYQQSLDQGLQFLIQYYNGEERAKGNILERFSAQQFPDLHSELNLSSLELGDSALYFCASSVGFGGQGVNGELFFGEGSRLTVL.

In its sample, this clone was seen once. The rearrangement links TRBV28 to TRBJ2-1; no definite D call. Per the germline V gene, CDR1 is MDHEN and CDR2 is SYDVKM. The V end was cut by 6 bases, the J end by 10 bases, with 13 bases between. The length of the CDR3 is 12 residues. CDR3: CASSPYPKEQFF. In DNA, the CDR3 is TGTGCCAGCAGCCCTTACCCTAAGGAGCAGTTCTTC.

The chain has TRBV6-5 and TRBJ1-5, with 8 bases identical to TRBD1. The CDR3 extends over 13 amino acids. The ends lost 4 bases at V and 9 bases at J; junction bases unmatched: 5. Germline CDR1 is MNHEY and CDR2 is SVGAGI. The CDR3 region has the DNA TGTGCCAGCAGTTTGGACAGGGAGCGGCCCCAGCATTTT. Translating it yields CASSLDRERPQHF.

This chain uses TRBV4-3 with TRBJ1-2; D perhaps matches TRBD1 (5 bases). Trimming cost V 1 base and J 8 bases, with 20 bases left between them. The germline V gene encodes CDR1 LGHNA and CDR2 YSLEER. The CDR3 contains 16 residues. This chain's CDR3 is CASSQAEGGGVEGYTF. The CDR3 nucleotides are TGCGCCAGCAGCCAAGCCGAGGGCGGAGGGGTTGAAGGCTACACCTTC.